This T cell receptor (beta chain) comes out of a study of shared T cell receptors in the human thymus. The length of the CDR3 is 14 residues. Germline-derived CDR1 and CDR2 are MDHEN and SYDVKM. Trimming cost V 3 bases and J 3 bases, with 9 bases left between them. The method was immunoSEQ multiplex PCR; TCRdb's version includes in-frame clones alone and lacks a portion of them. The data show some 640,000 clones, about 87% seen once. This sample was shared with a second study, whose subject was human thymus T cells. This second report adds: Thymic repertoires of unrelated individuals were reported in related research to overlap highly.

Sequencing was carried out using thymocytes. The J gene is TRBJ1-5, the V gene TRBV28; D unclear. This TCR was recovered from a boy under two years old with a congenital heart defect. The CDR3 DNA sequence: TGTGCCAGCAGTTTTGGGAGGAACAATCAGCCCCAGCATTTT. It translates to CASSFGRNNQPQHF.